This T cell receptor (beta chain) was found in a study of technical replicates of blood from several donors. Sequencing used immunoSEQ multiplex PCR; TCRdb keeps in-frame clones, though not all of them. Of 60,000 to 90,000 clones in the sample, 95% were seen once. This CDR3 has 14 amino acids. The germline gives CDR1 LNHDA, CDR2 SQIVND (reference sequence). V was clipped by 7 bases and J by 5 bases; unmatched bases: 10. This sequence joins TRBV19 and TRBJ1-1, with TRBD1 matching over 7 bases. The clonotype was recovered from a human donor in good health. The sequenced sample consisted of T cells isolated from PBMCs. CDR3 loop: CASMGPRGITEAFF. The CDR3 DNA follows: TGTGCCAGTATGGGTCCCAGGGGGATTACTGAAGCTTTCTTT.